This T cell receptor (beta chain) comes out of a study of cytomegalovirus exposure and HLA in healthy donors. Turning to the study itself: Of the donors genotyped, 300 to 500 in all, about 82% fell in the Caucasian-associated ancestry cluster. The study, taken as a whole, reports: Altogether, about 160 TCR beta chains were recorded as cytomegalovirus-associated.

Germline V lookup: CDR1 SGHNT, CDR2 YYREEE (reference sequence). V lost 2 bases, J lost 1 base, and 10 bases lay in between. The CDR3 is 15 amino acids. About this clone itself: Its antigen is undetermined.

Primers included in the PCR were 60 Vbeta and 13 Jbeta primers. Assay: immunoSEQ multiplex PCR; the TCRdb copy retains only in-frame clones and omits some. The table shows roughly 100,000 clones, with over 70% occurring only once. The chain uses TRBV5-4 and TRBJ1-5; weak D call: TRBD1 (5 bases). The receptor was isolated from a male donor in good health and CMV-seronegative. Material: PBMCs. DNA for the CDR3: TGTGCCAGCAGCTTAGGCAGGGTGAGCAATCAGCCCCAGCATTTT. Its protein is CASSLGRVSNQPQHF.